This T cell receptor (beta chain) was identified during a study of shared clonotypes between healthy human individuals. The protocol was immunoSEQ multiplex PCR, while the TCRdb copy is restricted to in-frame clones and leaves out a portion. Here the sample spans around 940,000 clones, around 80% being singletons. The germline V gene has CDR1 SGDLS and CDR2 YYNGEE. V lost 3 bases, J lost 4 bases, and 16 bases lay in between. This CDR3 comprises 15 residues. Study results and limitations: Sequencing depth was a factor that was expected to affect clonotype sharing among donors. Naive subsets usually exceeded memory subsets in estimated richness.

As for this clone: What it binds is not known.

CD4+ cells were split into CD45RA+ naive and CD45RA-negative memory subsets. Sequencing used memory CD4+ T cells sorted from blood. The subset: CD45RA-negative fraction. The V and J genes are TRBV9 and TRBJ1-2; a possible D gene is TRBD1 (5 bases). The source is a man younger than 35 in good health. The CDR3 DNA is TGTGCCAGCAGCGGGGGTAGGGGAGTAATCTATGGCTACACCTTC. This codes for CASSGGRGVIYGYTF.